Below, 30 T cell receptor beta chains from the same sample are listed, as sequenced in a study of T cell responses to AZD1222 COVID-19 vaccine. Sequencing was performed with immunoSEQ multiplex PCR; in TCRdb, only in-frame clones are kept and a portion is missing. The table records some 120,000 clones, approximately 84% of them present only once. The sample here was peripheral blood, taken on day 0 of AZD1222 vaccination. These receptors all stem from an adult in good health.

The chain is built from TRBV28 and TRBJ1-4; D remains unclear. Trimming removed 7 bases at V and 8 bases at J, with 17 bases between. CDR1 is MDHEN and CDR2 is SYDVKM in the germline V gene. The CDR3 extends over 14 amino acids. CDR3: CASTRTALVEKLFF. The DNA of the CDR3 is TGTGCCAGCACCCGGACTGCCCTCGTGGAAAAACTGTTTTTT.

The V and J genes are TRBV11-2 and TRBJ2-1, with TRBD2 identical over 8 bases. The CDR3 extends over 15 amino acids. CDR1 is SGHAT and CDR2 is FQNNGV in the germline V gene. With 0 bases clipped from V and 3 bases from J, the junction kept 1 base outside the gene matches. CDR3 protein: CASSLEGTSYNEQFF. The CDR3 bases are TGTGCCAGCAGCTTAGAAGGGACTAGCTACAATGAGCAGTTCTTC.

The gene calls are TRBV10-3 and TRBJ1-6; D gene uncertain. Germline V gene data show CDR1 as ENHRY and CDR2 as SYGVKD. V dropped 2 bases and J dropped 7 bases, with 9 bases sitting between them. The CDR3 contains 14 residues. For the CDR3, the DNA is TGTGCCATCAGTGAGGGCCCACGGAATTCACCCCTCCACTTT. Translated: CAISEGPRNSPLHF.

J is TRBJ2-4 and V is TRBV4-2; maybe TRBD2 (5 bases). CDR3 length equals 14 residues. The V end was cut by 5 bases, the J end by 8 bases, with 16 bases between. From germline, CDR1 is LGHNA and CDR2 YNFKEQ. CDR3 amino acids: CASSDLLGRYIQYF. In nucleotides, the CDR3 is TGTGCCAGCAGCGACCTACTAGGACGGTACATTCAGTACTTC.

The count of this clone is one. For the CDR3, the DNA is TGTGCCAGCTCCCAGGCGGGGGGACGCTCCTACGAGCAGTACTTC. Its protein product is CASSQAGGRSYEQYF. The chain carries TRBV6-5 and TRBJ2-7; 8 bases fit TRBD2. The length of the CDR3 is 15 residues. With V trimmed by 8 bases and J by 0 bases, 9 bases remained unmatched. CDR1 MNHEY and CDR2 SVGAGI come from the germline V gene.

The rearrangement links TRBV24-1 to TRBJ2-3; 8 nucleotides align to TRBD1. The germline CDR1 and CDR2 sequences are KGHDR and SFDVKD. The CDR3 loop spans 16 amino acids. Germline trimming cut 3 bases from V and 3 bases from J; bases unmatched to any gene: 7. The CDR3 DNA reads TGTGCCACCAGTGATGGACTACAGGGGGTGACAGATACGCAGTATTTT. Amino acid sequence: CATSDGLQGVTDTQYF.

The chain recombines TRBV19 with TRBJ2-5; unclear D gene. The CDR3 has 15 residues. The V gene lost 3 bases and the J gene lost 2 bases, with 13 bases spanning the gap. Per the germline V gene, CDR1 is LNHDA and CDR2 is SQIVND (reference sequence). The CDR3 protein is CASSIGPGSQETQYF. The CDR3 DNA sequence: TGTGCCAGTAGTATCGGACCGGGTTCTCAAGAGACCCAGTACTTC.

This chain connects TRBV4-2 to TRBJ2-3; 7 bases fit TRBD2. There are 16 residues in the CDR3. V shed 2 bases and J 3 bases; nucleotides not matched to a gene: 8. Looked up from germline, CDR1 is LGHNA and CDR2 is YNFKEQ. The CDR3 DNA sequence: TGTGCCAGCAGCCAACTTCGGACTAGGCAGACAGATACGCAGTATTTT. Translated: CASSQLRTRQTDTQYF.

DNA of the CDR3: TGTGCCAGCAGTGAACTAGCGGGAGGGCCAGATACGCAGTATTTT. Amino acids: CASSELAGGPDTQYF. This chain links TRBV6-1 with TRBJ2-3; TRBD2 aligns across 12 bases. After removal of 2 bases from V and 4 bases from J, the junction contained 1 base not matched to a gene. The CDR3 contains 15 residues. Germline-derived CDR1 and CDR2 are MNHNS and SASEGT.

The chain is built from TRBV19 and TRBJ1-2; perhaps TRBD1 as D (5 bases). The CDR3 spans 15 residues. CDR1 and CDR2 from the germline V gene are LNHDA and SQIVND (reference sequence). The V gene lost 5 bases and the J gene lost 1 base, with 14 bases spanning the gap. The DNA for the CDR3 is TGTGCCAGTAGTTCCGGCCAGGGAATTAACTATGGCTACACCTTC. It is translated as CASSSGQGINYGYTF.

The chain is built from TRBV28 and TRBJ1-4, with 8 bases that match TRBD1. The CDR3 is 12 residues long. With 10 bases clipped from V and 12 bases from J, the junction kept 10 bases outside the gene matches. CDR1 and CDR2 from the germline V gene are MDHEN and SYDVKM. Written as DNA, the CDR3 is TGTGCCACCGGGACAGGTGAATGGGAACTGTTTTTT. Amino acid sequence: CATGTGEWELFF.

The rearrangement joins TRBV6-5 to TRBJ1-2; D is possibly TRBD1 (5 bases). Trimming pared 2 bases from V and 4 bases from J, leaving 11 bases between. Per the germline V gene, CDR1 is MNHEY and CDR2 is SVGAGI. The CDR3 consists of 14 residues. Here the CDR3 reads CASSYDSAPYGYTF. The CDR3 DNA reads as TGTGCCAGCAGTTACGACAGCGCTCCCTATGGCTACACCTTC.

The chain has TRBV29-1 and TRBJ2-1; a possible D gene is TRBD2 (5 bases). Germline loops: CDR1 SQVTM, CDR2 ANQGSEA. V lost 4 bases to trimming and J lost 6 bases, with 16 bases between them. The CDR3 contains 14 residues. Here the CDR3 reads CSVGSEKGGNEQFF. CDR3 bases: TGCAGCGTTGGTAGCGAGAAGGGTGGCAATGAGCAGTTCTTC.

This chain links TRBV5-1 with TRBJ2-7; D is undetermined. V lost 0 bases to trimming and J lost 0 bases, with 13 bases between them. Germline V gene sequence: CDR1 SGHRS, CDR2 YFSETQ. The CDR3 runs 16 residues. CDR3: CASSLATATSSYEQYF. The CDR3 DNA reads TGCGCCAGCAGCTTGGCCACAGCCACCAGCTCCTACGAGCAGTACTTC.

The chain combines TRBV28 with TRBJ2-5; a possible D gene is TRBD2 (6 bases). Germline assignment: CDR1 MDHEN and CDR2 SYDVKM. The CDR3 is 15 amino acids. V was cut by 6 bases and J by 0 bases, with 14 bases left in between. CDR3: CASRHLARHQETQYF. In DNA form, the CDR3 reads TGTGCCAGCAGGCACCTAGCGCGTCACCAAGAGACCCAGTACTTC.

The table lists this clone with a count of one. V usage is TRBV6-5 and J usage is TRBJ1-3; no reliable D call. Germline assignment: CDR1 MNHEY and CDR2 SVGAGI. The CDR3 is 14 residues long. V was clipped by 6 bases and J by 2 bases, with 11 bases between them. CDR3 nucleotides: TGTGCCAGCAGCCGCCCTGGGCCTGGAAACACCATATATTTT. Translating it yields CASSRPGPGNTIYF.

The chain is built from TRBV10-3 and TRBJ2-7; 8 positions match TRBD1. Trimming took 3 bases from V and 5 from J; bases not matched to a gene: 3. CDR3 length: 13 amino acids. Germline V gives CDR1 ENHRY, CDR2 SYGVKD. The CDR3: CAISDDRGHEQYF. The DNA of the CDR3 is TGTGCCATCAGTGACGACAGGGGTCACGAGCAGTACTTC.

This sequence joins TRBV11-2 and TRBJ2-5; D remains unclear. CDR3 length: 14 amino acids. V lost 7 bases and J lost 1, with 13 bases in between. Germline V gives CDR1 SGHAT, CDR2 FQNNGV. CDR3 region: CASTTFRVQETQYF. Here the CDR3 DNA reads TGTGCCAGCACCACCTTCAGAGTCCAAGAGACCCAGTACTTC.

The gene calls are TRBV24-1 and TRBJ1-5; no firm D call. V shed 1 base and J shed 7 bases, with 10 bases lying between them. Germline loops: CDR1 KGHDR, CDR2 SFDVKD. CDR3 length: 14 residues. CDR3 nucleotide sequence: TGTGCCACCAGTGATTTCACGGATGAGCAGCCCCAGCATTTT. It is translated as CATSDFTDEQPQHF.

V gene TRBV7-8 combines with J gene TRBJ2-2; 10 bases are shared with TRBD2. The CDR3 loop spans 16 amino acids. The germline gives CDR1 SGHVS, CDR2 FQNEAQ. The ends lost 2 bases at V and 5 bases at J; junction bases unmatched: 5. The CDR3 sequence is CASSLYSGGRTGELFF. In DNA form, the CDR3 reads TGTGCCAGCAGCTTATATAGCGGGGGGCGTACCGGGGAGCTGTTTTTT. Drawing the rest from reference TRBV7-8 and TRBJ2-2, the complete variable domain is GAGVSQSPRYKVAKRGQDVALRCDPISGHVSLFWYQQALGQGPEFLTYFQNEAQLDKSGLPSDRFFAERPEGSVSTLKIQRTQQEDSAVYLCASSLYSGGRTGELFFGEGSRLTVL.

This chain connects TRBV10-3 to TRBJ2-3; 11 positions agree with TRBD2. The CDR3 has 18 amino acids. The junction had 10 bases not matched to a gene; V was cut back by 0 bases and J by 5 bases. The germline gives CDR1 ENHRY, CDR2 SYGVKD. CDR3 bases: TGTGCCATCAGTGAGTCGGCGGGGACTAGCGGACGGCGAGATACGCAGTATTTT. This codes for CAISESAGTSGRRDTQYF.

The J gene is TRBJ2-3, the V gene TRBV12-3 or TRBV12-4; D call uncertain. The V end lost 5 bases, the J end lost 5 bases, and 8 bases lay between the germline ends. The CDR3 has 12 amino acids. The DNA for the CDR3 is TGTGCCAGCAGTGCGGATGGAGATACGCAGTATTTT. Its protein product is CASSADGDTQYF.

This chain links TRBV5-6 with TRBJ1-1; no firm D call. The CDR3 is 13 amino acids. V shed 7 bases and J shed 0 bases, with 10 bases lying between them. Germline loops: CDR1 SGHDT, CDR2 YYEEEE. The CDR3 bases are TGTGCCAGCGAGCACAGTTTGAACACTGAAGCTTTCTTT. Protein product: CASEHSLNTEAFF.

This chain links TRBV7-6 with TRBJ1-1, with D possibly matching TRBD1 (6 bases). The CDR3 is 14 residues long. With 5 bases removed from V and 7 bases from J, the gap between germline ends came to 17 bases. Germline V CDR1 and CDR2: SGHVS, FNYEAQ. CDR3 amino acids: CASSPAGGGSEAFF. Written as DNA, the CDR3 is TGTGCCAGCAGCCCCGCCGGGGGCGGAAGTGAAGCTTTCTTT. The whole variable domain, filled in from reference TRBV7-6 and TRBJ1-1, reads GAGVSQSPRYKVTKRGQDVALRCDPISGHVSLYWYRQALGQGPEFLTYFNYEAQQDKSGLPNDRFSAERPEGSISTLTIQRTEQRDSAMYRCASSPAGGGSEAFFGQGTRLTVV.

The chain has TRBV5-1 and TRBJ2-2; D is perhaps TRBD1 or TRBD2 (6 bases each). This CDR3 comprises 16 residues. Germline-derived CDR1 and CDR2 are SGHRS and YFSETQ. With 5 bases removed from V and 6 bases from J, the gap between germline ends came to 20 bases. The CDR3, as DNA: TGCGCCAGCAGTCGAGGGGTCGGGGGCTTGGCCGGGGAGCTGTTTTTT. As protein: CASSRGVGGLAGELFF.

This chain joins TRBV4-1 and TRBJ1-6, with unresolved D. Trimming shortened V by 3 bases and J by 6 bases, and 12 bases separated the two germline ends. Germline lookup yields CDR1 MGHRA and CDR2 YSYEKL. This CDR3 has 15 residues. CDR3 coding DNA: TGCGCCAGCAGCCACCGGGTTGTCCTTAATTCACCCCTCCACTTT. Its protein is CASSHRVVLNSPLHF.

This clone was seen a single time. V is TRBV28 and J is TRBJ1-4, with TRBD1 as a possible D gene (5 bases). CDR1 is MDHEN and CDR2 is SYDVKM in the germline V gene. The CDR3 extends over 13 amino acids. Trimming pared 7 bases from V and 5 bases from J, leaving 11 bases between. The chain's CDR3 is CASNRGPNEKLFF. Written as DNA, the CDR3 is TGTGCCAGCAACCGGGGACCGAATGAAAAACTGTTTTTT.

CDR3 bases: TGTGCCAGCATTCGACAGTTAGGGACTGAAGCTTTCTTT. It specifies CASIRQLGTEAFF. The chain links TRBV28 to TRBJ1-1; D possibly corresponds to TRBD1 (5 bases). CDR3 length: 13 residues. V lost 7 bases, J lost 5 bases, and 14 bases lay in between. Per germline, CDR1 MDHEN and CDR2 SYDVKM.

The CDR3 DNA reads as TGTGCCAGCAGCACACAGGGACATGAGCAGTTCTTC. Protein: CASSTQGHEQFF. The chain employs TRBV5-6 and TRBJ2-1; tentatively, D is TRBD1 (6 bases). Trimming removed 4 bases from V and 8 bases from J, with 10 bases in between. The CDR3 length is 12 residues. Looked up from germline, CDR1 is SGHDT and CDR2 is YYEEEE.

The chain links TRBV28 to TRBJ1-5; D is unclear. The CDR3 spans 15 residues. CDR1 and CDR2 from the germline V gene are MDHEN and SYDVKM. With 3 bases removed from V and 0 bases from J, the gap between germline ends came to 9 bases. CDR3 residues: CASSFLTYSNQPQHF. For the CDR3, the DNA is TGTGCCAGCAGTTTTCTCACCTATAGCAATCAGCCCCAGCATTTT.